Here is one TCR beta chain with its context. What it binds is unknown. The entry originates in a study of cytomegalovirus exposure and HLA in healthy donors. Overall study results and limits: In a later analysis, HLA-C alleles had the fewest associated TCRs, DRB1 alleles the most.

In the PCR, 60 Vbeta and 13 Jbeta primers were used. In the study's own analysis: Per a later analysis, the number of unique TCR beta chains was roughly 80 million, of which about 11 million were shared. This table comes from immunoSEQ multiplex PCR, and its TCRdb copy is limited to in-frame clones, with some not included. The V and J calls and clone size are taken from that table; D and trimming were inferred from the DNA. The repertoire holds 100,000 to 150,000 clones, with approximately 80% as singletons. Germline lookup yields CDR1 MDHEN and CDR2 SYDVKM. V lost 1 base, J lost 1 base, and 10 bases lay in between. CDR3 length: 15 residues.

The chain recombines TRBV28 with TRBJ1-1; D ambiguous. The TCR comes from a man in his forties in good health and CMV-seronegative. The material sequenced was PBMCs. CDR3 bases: TGTGCCAGCAGTTTATACGCCGCTAAGAACACTGAAGCTTTCTTT. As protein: CASSLYAAKNTEAFF.